This record looks at one TCR beta chain sequence and its context. V was clipped by 4 bases and J by 2 bases, with 12 bases between them. CDR3 length: 15 amino acids. CDR1 is MNHNS and CDR2 is SASEGT in the germline V gene. This specimen belongs to a study of T-cell memory formation after mild COVID-19. TCRdb passed the 5' RACE reads through MiXCR, listing each CDR3 protein once. The data hold nearly 200,000 distinct CDR3 sequences, with around 20% observed a single time. The sequence derives from an adult woman who had mild COVID-19 (a few samples of this study predate the infection). Cell type and time point are not known. The sequencing sample was made of PBMCs or a T cell subset sorted from them (not recorded which). The chain uses TRBV6-1 and TRBJ1-5, with D perhaps TRBD1 (5 bases). The CDR3 loop reads CASSASDRGNQPQHF. CDR3 DNA: TGTGCCAGCAGTGCCAGTGACAGAGGCAATCAGCCCCAGCATTTT.